This TCR beta chain was observed in a study of control samples from healthy donors and cancer patients (dated by TCRdb to the early 2020s). Remarks on this clone: Its target antigen remains unknown. Base qualities are not recorded, but no much larger clone differs from it by a single base.

Libraries were made using the immunoSEQ multiplex PCR assay. The immuneACCESS repertoire file appears here via TCRdb, limited to in-frame rearrangements. These files lack a portion of the clones; in checked studies, under half of the deficit traces to unresolved V genes, and the cause of the others is not known. The sample records 100,000 or so clones, over 75% of which are singletons. The ten most abundant clones make up about 20% of the sample. The CDR3 covers 13 residues, taking in both the cysteine and the phenylalanine. The read is trimmed to its CDR3 DNA, 39 bases read in frame from base 1. Between the V and J ends, shortened by 6 bases and 4 bases respectively, the junction contains 12 bases. CDR1 and CDR2, looked up from the germline V gene, are SGHVS and FQNEAQ.

The chain is made from TRBV7-8 and TRBJ1-2; the D segment cannot be called with confidence. The TCR sequence derives from a woman aged 45 to 65 in good health. The specimen was blood. CDR3 protein: CASSSDSFYGYTF. The DNA is TGTGCCAGCAGTTCTGACTCCTTCTATGGCTACACCTTC.